A selection of T cell receptor beta chains follows, all from one sample in a study of control samples from healthy donors and cancer patients. The assay was immunoSEQ multiplex PCR, and TCRdb's table has in-frame clones only and misses some. The table includes 130,000 to 150,000 clones, approximately 92% detected once. The sequencing sample was made of blood. Source of these receptors: a man younger than 45 in good health. CDR3s include the opening cysteine and the closing phenylalanine or tryptophan. The D gene is left open where the match is weak. Clone size is given for some rows only: seen once, a few or many times, or a class if the clone is expanded.

abundance,j_gene,d_gene,v_gene,CDR3nt,CDR3aa
NA,TRBJ2-2,TRBD2,TRBV4-1,TGCGCCAGCAGCCAAGGGGGACTAGCGATCACCGGGGAGCTGTTTTTT,CASSQGGLAITGELFF
NA,TRBJ1-2,NA,TRBV27,TGTGCCAGCAGTTTTAGGTGGGATAACTATGGCTACACCTTC,CASSFRWDNYGYTF
NA,TRBJ2-3,TRBD1,TRBV19,TGTGCCAGTAGTCTCACAGGGGGCACAGATACGCAGTATTTT,CASSLTGGTDTQYF
once,TRBJ1-3,NA,TRBV2,TGTGCCAGCAGTGTGGGTGAGAATGGAAACACCATATATTTT,CASSVGENGNTIYF
NA,TRBJ2-5,NA,TRBV5-4,TGTGCCAGCAGCGCACTGCGGGGCCCCCAAGAGACCCAGTACTTC,CASSALRGPQETQYF
NA,TRBJ2-1,NA,TRBV19,TGTGCCAGTACCCCAGGGGTTGGGTTTGGTGGGTACAATGAGCAGTTCTTC,CASTPGVGFGGYNEQFF
NA,TRBJ2-4,TRBD2,TRBV12-5,TGTGCTAGTGGTCCCCGACTAGCGGCCAACATTCAGTACTTC,CASGPRLAANIQYF
NA,TRBJ2-7,TRBD2,TRBV2,TGTGCCAGCTCCGGGACTAGCGTCCGGTACGAGCAGTACTTC,CASSGTSVRYEQYF
NA,TRBJ2-7,TRBD2,TRBV7-2,TGTGCCAGCAGCTTTGCCGGCCTAGCGGAATACGAGCAGTACTTC,CASSFAGLAEYEQYF
NA,TRBJ2-7,TRBD2,TRBV6-6,TGTGCCAGCAGTCCGCGGGGGTCCTCTAGCGGGAGGGCCTTGTACGAGCAGTACTTC,CASSPRGSSSGRALYEQYF
NA,TRBJ1-4,NA,TRBV11-2,TGTGCCAGCAGCAAAGGACGGGCTAATGAAAAACTGTTTTTT,CASSKGRANEKLFF
NA,TRBJ1-4,NA,TRBV6-4,TGTGCCAGAGAACAGGACTTTAATGAAAAACTGTTTTTT,CAREQDFNEKLFF
few,TRBJ1-1,NA,TRBV5-4,TGTGCCAGCAGCTTGGAACGCAGGGTGGGCACTGAAGCTTTCTTT,CASSLERRVGTEAFF
NA,TRBJ2-7,TRBD2,TRBV9,TGTGCCAGCAGCGTAGGACCCACTAGCGGGACCTACGAGCAGTACTTC,CASSVGPTSGTYEQYF
NA,TRBJ2-5,NA,TRBV27,TGTGCCAGCAGTATAACCGGGACACTCCAAGAGACCCAGTACTTC,CASSITGTLQETQYF
NA,TRBJ2-6,NA,TRBV4-3,TGCGCCAGCAGCCCGGAGTTGGGGTCCGGGGCCAACGTCCTGACTTTC,CASSPELGSGANVLTF
NA,TRBJ2-3,NA,TRBV20-1,TGCAGTGCTGGTGGAATCACGCAGTATTTT,CSAGGITQYF
NA,TRBJ2-2,NA,TRBV10-3,TGTGCCAGCAAGATGGAAAGTACCGGGGAGCTGTTTTTT,CASKMESTGELFF
NA,TRBJ1-3,TRBD1,TRBV3-1/TRBV3-2,TGTGCCAGCAGCCAGGTCATCCTCGGACAGGGTCATGGAAACACCATATATTTT,CASSQVILGQGHGNTIYF
NA,TRBJ1-6,NA,TRBV9,TGTGCCAGCAGCGTAGACAGTAATTCACCCCTCCACTTT,CASSVDSNSPLHF
NA,TRBJ2-3,TRBD2,TRBV6-5,TGTGCCAGCAGTCTTCGACTAGCTAGCACAGATACGCAGTATTTT,CASSLRLASTDTQYF
once,TRBJ1-5,NA,TRBV28,TGTGCCAGCAGTTTTCGGGGAAGAAGCAATCAGCCCCAGCATTTT,CASSFRGRSNQPQHF
NA,TRBJ2-1,NA,TRBV9,TGTGCCAGCAGCGTAGGGGCTAGTTCCTACAATGAGCAGTTCTTC,CASSVGASSYNEQFF
NA,TRBJ1-1,NA,TRBV4-1,TGCGCCAGCAGCCAAGTTGGGCGGTTCGGGACTGAAGCTTTCTTT,CASSQVGRFGTEAFF
NA,TRBJ2-1,TRBD2,TRBV10-2,TGCGCCAGCAGCACTAGCGGGGGAAATGAGCAGTTCTTC,CASSTSGGNEQFF
once,TRBJ2-3,NA,TRBV5-1,TGCGCCAGCAGCAAATCCTACAGGGGGGGAGATACGCAGTATTTT,CASSKSYRGGDTQYF
NA,TRBJ1-1,NA,TRBV2,TGTGCCAGCAGTGGCTTCACTGAAGCTTTCTTT,CASSGFTEAFF
NA,TRBJ2-2,NA,TRBV29-1,TGCAGCGTTGGGGCCCGGGGCACCGGGGAGCTGTTTTTT,CSVGARGTGELFF
NA,TRBJ1-2,NA,TRBV28,TGTGCCAGCAGTACAGGTGGGAGCGAAACTAACTATGGCTACACCTTC,CASSTGGSETNYGYTF
NA,TRBJ2-5,NA,TRBV2,TGTGCCAGCAGTGCTACAGGGAGCGAGACCCAGTACTTC,CASSATGSETQYF
NA,TRBJ2-7,NA,TRBV21-1,TGTGCCAGCAGCACCGACCCCGGGACTAGCGGGAGGCTCTCCTACGAGCAGTACTTC,CASSTDPGTSGRLSYEQYF
NA,TRBJ2-1,NA,TRBV19,TGTGCCAGTAGTATAGATCAGTGGGTCCCCACGGATGAGCAGTTCTTC,CASSIDQWVPTDEQFF
NA,TRBJ2-5,NA,TRBV27,TGTGCCAGCAGTTTATTGGGGAGTCAAGAGACCCAGTACTTC,CASSLLGSQETQYF
NA,TRBJ2-2,NA,TRBV4-1,TGCGCCAGCAGCGACCACCCGGGACCCGGAGGGGAGCTGTTTTTT,CASSDHPGPGGELFF
NA,TRBJ1-4,NA,TRBV5-5,TGTGCCAGCAGCCGACTTACCGGGTCTGAAAAACTGTTTTTT,CASSRLTGSEKLFF
NA,TRBJ2-2,NA,TRBV6-4,TGTGCCAGCAGCCCTAATGTGGACACCGGGGAGCTGTTTTTT,CASSPNVDTGELFF
NA,TRBJ1-5,NA,TRBV2,TGTGCCAGCAAGACAGAGTCGCTCAATCAGCCCCAGCATTTT,CASKTESLNQPQHF
NA,TRBJ2-7,NA,TRBV3-1/TRBV3-2,TGTGCCAGCAGCCAAAGCTCCTACGAGCAGTACTTC,CASSQSSYEQYF
NA,TRBJ2-7,TRBD2,TRBV9,TGTGCCAGCAGCGGTCTAGCGGGAGAGTACGAGCAGTACTTC,CASSGLAGEYEQYF